This TCR beta chain was documented in a study of T cell clonotyping in hematopoietic cell transplantation listed by TCRdb under 2021. Describing the broader study: The study collected roughly 150 blood samples from 30 to 45 consecutive transplant recipients and their related donors. Recruitment of patients was conducted between September 2015 and January 2017, and follow-up was continued until late 2020 or death. Broad study findings and their caveats: Recipient repertoires showed only a small fraction of overlap with donor repertoires, and over 97% appeared de novo at the given depth. Inverse Simpson Index values from donors and from recipients before transplant predicted broader TCR repertoire diversity after transplant. Sample size was limited, and cells were not sorted, so CD4 and CD8 repertoire contributions could not be separated. After transplant, TCR diversity in recipients dropped, and pathologically expanded clonotypes climbed progressively between day 30 and day 180.

Taken with the paper, the label for time point translates to: 30 days after allo-HCT. Recipient blood was collected about 28 days before transplant and at days 30, 100 and 180 after transplant. Nuclei Lysis Solution was used to extract genomic DNA from fresh or cryopreserved unfractionated peripheral blood mononuclear cells. TCR beta CDR3 regions were amplified from genomic DNA with the immunoSEQ assay, a bias-controlled multiplex PCR using V- and J-specific primers. A second PCR step added a proprietary barcode and Illumina adapter sequences to the CDR3 amplicons. CDR3 libraries were sequenced on an Illumina MiSeq instrument. Turning to the authors' computational methods: Export and quality control were done with immunoSEQ Analyzer 3.0, while downstream analyses used R Bioconductor and Immunarch. Repertoire metrics were calculated using only productive rearrangements within the normalized downsampled data set. Pathologically expanded clonotypes were defined as those larger than 5 templates in the normalized cohort. Repertoire diversity was measured with the Inverse Simpson Index. To capture all clonotypes, the CMV-specificity analyses were run on the non-normalized data set. In TCRdb, the immuneACCESS table is reduced to in-frame sequences with V and J assigned. These tables do not hold every clone; where another copy was compared, an unresolved V gene accounts for under half, and the others remain unexplained. V and J calls and clone size follow that table, whereas D and trimming were derived from the DNA. This sample gives 6,200 or so clones in total; less than 40% of them show up just once. The ten largest make up more than 15% of the sample.

Trimming leaves V shorter by 2 bases and J shorter by 2 bases, with the junction holding 6 bases beyond the gene matches. The CDR3 numbers 16 residues from cysteine through phenylalanine. The retained sequence is limited to the CDR3, 48 bases, with the frame set at the first base. The germline V gene (reference sequence) sets CDR1 to GTSNPN and CDR2 to SVGIG. As to this clone: Its antigen remains unidentified. The record has no base qualities; no much larger clone is one base away.

The sample here was peripheral blood mononuclear cells, taken 30 days after allogeneic stem cell transplant. The chain uses TRBV30 and TRBJ1-3, with TRBD1 matching 10 junction bases. This TCR came from a female patient aged 55-70 years who had an allogeneic stem cell transplant, so the T cells may come from the graft donor. Some clones in this sample may be carry-over from other donors' samples. The nucleotides are TGTGCCTGGAGTCTTAGACAGGGGGCGACTGGAAACACCATATATTTT. Translated, it reads CAWSLRQGATGNTIYF.